Below, 3 T cell receptor beta chains from the same sample are listed, as sequenced in a study of shared clonotypes between healthy human individuals. The protocol was immunoSEQ multiplex PCR, while the TCRdb copy is restricted to in-frame clones and leaves out a portion. Here the sample spans about 2.3 million clones, about nine tenths being singletons. Source material: naive CD4+ T cells from PBMCs. Subset reported: CD45RA+ positively selected. Receptors originate from a man in his late teens or twenties in good health. Some clones in this sample may be carry-over from other donors' samples.

The chain's CDR3 is CAWSVGIMNTEAFF. For the CDR3, the DNA is TGTGCCTGGAGTGTCGGAATAATGAACACTGAAGCTTTCTTT. The chain carries TRBV30 and TRBJ1-1; D not certain. Trimming shortened V by 0 bases and J by 0 bases, and 8 bases separated the two germline ends. Germline CDR1 is GTSNPN and CDR2 is SVGIG (reference sequence). CDR3 size: 14 residues.

In this sample, this clone turned up once. The chain carries TRBV10-3 and TRBJ2-2; D possibly corresponds to TRBD2 (5 bases). This CDR3 contains 17 residues. Deletions cut 6 bases from V and 6 bases from J, with 23 bases between. Looked up from germline, CDR1 is ENHRY and CDR2 is SYGVKD. The DNA of the CDR3 is TGTGCCATCAGCGGCCTTGCTAGCTTTCTTGACCCCGGGGAGCTGTTTTTT. This translates into CAISGLASFLDPGELFF.

This clone was recorded only once. This chain connects TRBV5-1 to TRBJ2-3; 9 bases map to TRBD1. CDR3 length: 14 residues. J gave up 4 bases and V 5 bases, and 5 bases lay outside the gene matches. Germline V lookup: CDR1 SGHRS, CDR2 YFSETQ. The CDR3 reads CASRSTGGPDTQYF. In DNA form, the CDR3 reads TGCGCCAGCAGGTCGACAGGGGGACCAGATACGCAGTATTTT.